Described below is a single T cell receptor beta chain sequence and its context. Antigen: not known. CDR3 size: 15 residues. Trimming took 5 bases from V and 0 from J, leaving 11 bases between them. Germline-derived CDR1 and CDR2 are MDHEN and SYDVKM. The data were taken from a study of cytomegalovirus exposure and HLA in healthy donors. Study-level information: Ancestry clustering placed 70% to 85% of about 400 genotyped donors in the Caucasian-associated cluster.

Both 60 Vbeta primers and 13 Jbeta primers went into the PCR. Here immunoSEQ multiplex PCR was the method, and the copy in TCRdb shows in-frame clones only, minus some. The sample data list about 110,000 clones. General observations from the study: What TCR beta sequences reportedly achieved was accurate prediction of HLA-A and HLA-B alleles in most subjects. TCR beta V- and J-gene trimming, according to a later analysis, was linked to a missense DCLRE1C variant.

The source material was PBMCs. The receptor was isolated from a man aged 40-49 years in good health and CMV-seropositive. The rearrangement links TRBV28 to TRBJ1-5, with D perhaps matching TRBD1 (6 bases). The CDR3 region is CASSEGGYSNQPQHF. CDR3 bases: TGTGCCAGCAGTGAAGGGGGTTATAGCAATCAGCCCCAGCATTTT.